This T cell receptor beta chain derives from a study of blood T cell repertoires in COVID-19. As for the study in general: The cDNA or gDNA used as material had been derived from T cells, B-cell-depleted T cells, or PBMCs.

In Seattle, patients joined the study during active infection and were tracked longitudinally. On this clone: This sample also contains other DNA sequences that code for the same CDR3.

In the source study's methods: Reference gene primer amplification in the assay estimated nucleated cell counts. The assay was immunoSEQ multiplex PCR, and TCRdb's table has in-frame clones only and misses some. V and J calls plus clone size are reproduced from that table; the DNA served to infer D and trimming. This table holds fewer than 200,000 clones, approximately 84% found once. Germline V lookup: CDR1 SNHLY, CDR2 FYNNEI. The CDR3 sequence is 13 residues long. V lost 2 bases, J lost 4 bases, and 6 bases lay in between. This sequence was found in an elderly woman with COVID-19, enrolled during active disease. Sequencing input: peripheral blood. The V call is TRBV2, the J call TRBJ1-5; D perhaps matches TRBD1 (6 bases). CDR3 sequence (DNA): TGTGCCAGCAGTGAAACAGGGAATCAGCCCCAGCATTTT. It yields the protein CASSETGNQPQHF.